This entry lists 6 T cell receptor beta chains sequenced from one sample in a study of blood T cell repertoires in COVID-19. Profiled with immunoSEQ multiplex PCR; TCRdb holds only in-frame clones, not every one. The data hold about 300,000 clones, with roughly 86% observed a single time. Material: peripheral blood. The receptors originated from a man aged 18 to 30 with active or convalescent COVID-19.

The V gene is TRBV19, the J gene TRBJ1-5, with 7 bases identical to TRBD1. The CDR3 is 16 residues long. The ends lost 0 bases at V and 2 bases at J; junction bases unmatched: 4. Germline assignment: CDR1 LNHDA and CDR2 SQIVND (reference sequence). CDR3 coding DNA: TGTGCCAGTAGTATAGATGAGGGGGCTGGCAATCAGCCCCAGCATTTT. It yields the protein CASSIDEGAGNQPQHF. Filled out from reference TRBV19 and TRBJ1-5, the complete variable domain reads DGGITQSPKYLFRKEGQNVTLSCEQNLNHDAMYWYRQDPGQGLRLIYYSQIVNDFQKGDIAEGYSVSREKKESFPLTVTSAQKNPTAFYLCASSIDEGAGNQPQHFGDGTRLSIL.

The rearrangement uses TRBV4-1 and TRBJ1-4; a weak D match, TRBD1 (5 bases). The germline V gene has CDR1 MGHRA and CDR2 YSYEKL. The CDR3 runs to 16 residues. Trimming left V 4 bases short and J 5 bases short, with 17 bases between. In DNA, the CDR3 is TGCGCCAGCAGCCGAGCACCGGGACTTGCAAATGAAAAACTGTTTTTT. It specifies CASSRAPGLANEKLFF.

The chain carries TRBV5-1 and TRBJ1-1, with a weak D call TRBD1 (6 bases). Per germline, CDR1 SGHRS and CDR2 YFSETQ. V lost 0 bases to trimming and J lost 11 bases, with 11 bases between them. This CDR3 spans 12 amino acids. The CDR3 is CASSLETGRAFF. Here the CDR3 DNA reads TGCGCCAGCAGCTTGGAGACAGGAAGGGCTTTCTTT.

The chain is built from TRBV3-1 (or the pseudogene TRBV3-2) and TRBJ1-3; 10 positions match TRBD1. Germline CDR1 reads LGHDT; CDR2 reads YNNKEL (reference sequence). Germline trimming cut 4 bases from V and 0 bases from J; bases unmatched to any gene: 9. This CDR3 spans 18 amino acids. CDR3 nucleotide sequence: TGTGCCAGCAGCCGGAGACAGGGGGCCCCTCACTCTGGAAACACCATATATTTT. Amino acids: CASSRRQGAPHSGNTIYF.

The genes are TRBV3-1 (or the pseudogene TRBV3-2) and TRBJ1-4, with D tentatively TRBD1 (6 bases). The CDR3 spans 15 residues. Germline lookup yields CDR1 LGHDT and CDR2 YNNKEL (reference sequence). Trimming removed 4 bases at V and 4 bases at J, with 13 bases between. The DNA of the CDR3 is TGTGCCAGCAGCCCCCAGGGGATGGGTAATGAAAAACTGTTTTTT. Translation: CASSPQGMGNEKLFF.

The genes are TRBV7-9 and TRBJ2-1, with 12 bases that match TRBD2. The germline V gene encodes CDR1 SEHNR and CDR2 FQNEAQ (reference sequence). Trimming cost V 5 bases and J 8 bases; bases outside gene matches: 10. The CDR3 spans 16 residues. Written as DNA, the CDR3 is TGTGCCAGCAGCCCAACACTAGCGGGGGGTTTAGATGAGCAGTTCTTC. It translates to CASSPTLAGGLDEQFF.